The 10 T cell receptor beta chains given below trace back to one sample, sequenced in a study of shared clonotypes between healthy human individuals. Positive CCR7 selection of CD45RO-negative cells yielded the naive CD8 cells, and terminally differentiated effector memory CD45RA+ cells were excluded. Method: immunoSEQ multiplex PCR; TCRdb's copy keeps in-frame clones and lacks some. Seen here are hundreds of thousands of clones, about 90% observed once, and the top ten hold 24%. The sample was naive CD8+ T cells sorted from blood. The receptors were sampled from a man between 25 and 39 years old in good health.

The chain recombines TRBV25-1 with TRBJ2-2, with TRBD1 identical over 10 bases. With 7 bases clipped from V and 3 bases from J, the junction kept 5 bases outside the gene matches. There are 15 residues in the CDR3. Germline CDR1 MGHDK, CDR2 SYGVNS. CDR3 protein: CASTRDRGHTGELFF. CDR3 nucleotides: TGTGCCAGCACCCGGGACAGGGGCCACACCGGGGAGCTGTTTTTT.

V gene TRBV5-1 combines with J gene TRBJ2-1, with TRBD2 identical over 13 bases. The trim removed 4 bases at V and 5 bases at J, leaving 6 bases unmatched. The CDR3 has 16 residues. Germline values: CDR1 SGHRS, CDR2 YFSETQ. The CDR3 region has the DNA TGCGCCAGCAGCGCGGCACTAGCGGGAGGGAACAATGAGCAGTTCTTC. This translates into CASSAALAGGNNEQFF.

The chain combines TRBV29-1 with TRBJ2-1, with TRBD1 matching over 8 bases. The CDR3 extends over 15 amino acids. V lost 7 bases, J lost 5 bases, and 13 bases stayed unmatched. Germline-derived CDR1 and CDR2 are SQVTM and ANQGSEA. For the CDR3, the DNA is TGCAGCGCAGGGCACCCAGGGGGCTTCCACAATGAGCAGTTCTTC. Translated: CSAGHPGGFHNEQFF.

This sequence joins TRBV5-1 and TRBJ1-1; D is perhaps TRBD1 (5 bases). Per the germline V gene, CDR1 is SGHRS and CDR2 is YFSETQ. CDR3 length: 14 residues. V lost 3 bases, J lost 1 base, and 10 bases lay in between. CDR3 coding DNA: TGCGCCAGCAGCTCAGGGATTGGGAACACTGAAGCTTTCTTT. Protein sequence: CASSSGIGNTEAFF.

J is TRBJ2-7 and V is TRBV27; no firm D call. V dropped 5 bases and J dropped 4 bases, with 18 bases sitting between them. The CDR3 is 15 amino acids. In germline, CDR1 is MNHEY, CDR2 SMNVEV (reference sequence). CDR3: CASSGVAGGEYEQYF. The CDR3 DNA follows: TGTGCCAGCAGTGGGGTAGCTGGCGGAGAATACGAGCAGTACTTC.

Regarding this clone: The same CDR3 can be traced to other DNA sequences in this sample. The chain links TRBV6-1 to TRBJ2-5; D is ambiguous. This CDR3 is built from 14 residues. Looked up from germline, CDR1 is MNHNS and CDR2 is SASEGT. The V gene lost 0 bases and the J gene lost 1 base, with 6 bases spanning the gap. The CDR3 spells CASSEAGTQETQYF. The CDR3 DNA reads TGTGCCAGCAGTGAAGCTGGCACCCAAGAGACCCAGTACTTC.

This chain joins TRBV7-9 and TRBJ2-5; D is possibly TRBD1 (6 bases). Trimming shortened V by 4 bases and J by 5 bases, and 20 bases separated the two germline ends. The germline CDR1 and CDR2 sequences are SEHNR and FQNEAQ (reference sequence). The CDR3 totals 16 residues. CDR3 bases: TGTGCCAGCAGCTACGTTCCGGGGACACTTGGGGAGACCCAGTACTTC. Amino acids: CASSYVPGTLGETQYF.

The chain employs TRBV27 and TRBJ2-3, with 9 bases fitting TRBD1. CDR1 and CDR2 (germline): MNHEY, SMNVEV (reference sequence). V trimming: 0 bases; J trimming: 2 bases; junction bases outside the gene matches: 3. The CDR3 is 16 residues long. The CDR3 is CASSLSTGGITDTQYF. The CDR3 bases are TGTGCCAGCAGTTTATCGACAGGGGGGATCACAGATACGCAGTATTTT.

The rearrangement joins TRBV29-1 to TRBJ2-1; D is unclear. V was pared by 4 bases and J by 4 bases, with 8 bases between. The CDR3 is 12 residues long. Germline V lookup: CDR1 SQVTM, CDR2 ANQGSEA. The CDR3 protein is CSVGPVYNEQFF. The DNA of the CDR3 is TGCAGCGTTGGACCCGTTTACAATGAGCAGTTCTTC.

V and J are TRBV18 and TRBJ1-5; D may be TRBD1 (6 bases). Trimming cost V 1 base and J 0 bases, with 7 bases left between them. The CDR3 loop spans 15 amino acids. CDR1 is KGHSH, CDR2 LQKENI, per germline. CDR3: CASSPLRGSNQPQHF. The CDR3 DNA reads TGTGCCAGCTCACCACTCAGGGGTAGCAATCAGCCCCAGCATTTT.